Each of the 5 T cell receptor beta chains below was sequenced from the same sample in a study of early T cells in non-severe SARS-CoV-2 infection. MiXCR was run by TCRdb on the 5' RACE reads, yielding one entry per CDR3 protein. The table lists 75,000 to 100,000 distinct CDR3 sequences, roughly 17% of them singletons. The specimen sequenced was whole blood. These receptors all stem from an adult who was a healthcare worker with PCR-confirmed SARS-CoV-2 infection or an uninfected control (not recorded which).

CDR3: CASSLRFNQPQHF. In nucleotides, the CDR3 is TGTGCCAGCAGCTTGAGGTTTAATCAGCCCCAGCATTTT. The chain combines TRBV7-2 with TRBJ1-5, with D unresolved. Trimming removed 3 bases from V and 4 bases from J, with 7 bases in between. This CDR3 is 13 amino acids long. Per germline, CDR1 SGHTA and CDR2 FQGNSA.

In its sample, this clonotype was seen a few times. V usage is TRBV30 and J usage is TRBJ2-7; 8 nucleotides match TRBD1. This CDR3 has 13 residues. Germline-derived CDR1 and CDR2 are GTSNPN and SVGIG (reference sequence). V lost 5 bases to trimming and J lost 0 bases; unmatched junction nucleotides: 3. The chain's CDR3 is CAWGDRYSYEQYF. The CDR3 nucleotides read TGTGCCTGGGGGGACAGGTACTCCTACGAGCAGTACTTC. The variable domain in full, completed from reference TRBV30 and TRBJ2-7, reads SQTIHQWPATLVQPVGSPLSLECTVEGTSNPNLYWYRQAAGRGLQLLFYSVGIGQISSEVPQNLSASRPQDRQFILSSKKLLLSDSGFYLCAWGDRYSYEQYFGPGTRLTVT.

This clonotype was seen at least ten times. The rearrangement uses TRBV12-3 or TRBV12-4 and TRBJ2-2; D remains unclear. Deletions cut 5 bases from V and 4 bases from J, with 5 bases between. The CDR3 sequence is 12 residues long. The DNA of the CDR3 is TGTGCCAGCAGTCAATCCACCGGGGAGCTGTTTTTT. This encodes CASSQSTGELFF.

This clonotype was detected ten times or more. The J gene is TRBJ2-2, the V gene TRBV29-1; D gene unclear. The CDR3 has 12 residues. Germline V gene data show CDR1 as SQVTM and CDR2 as ANQGSEA. The V end was cut by 1 base, the J end by 8 bases, with 8 bases between. CDR3 loop: CSVEADGGELFF. Written as DNA, the CDR3 is TGCAGCGTTGAAGCCGACGGTGGGGAGCTGTTTTTT.

The chain has TRBV20-1 and TRBJ1-5; D gene uncertain. CDR3 length: 14 residues. Trimming removed 5 bases from V and 10 bases from J, with 21 bases in between. Germline V gives CDR1 DFQATT, CDR2 SNEGSKA (reference sequence). The CDR3 spells CSASASLEFAPQHF. The CDR3 region has the DNA TGCAGTGCTTCAGCCAGCTTAGAATTTGCTCCCCAGCATTTT.